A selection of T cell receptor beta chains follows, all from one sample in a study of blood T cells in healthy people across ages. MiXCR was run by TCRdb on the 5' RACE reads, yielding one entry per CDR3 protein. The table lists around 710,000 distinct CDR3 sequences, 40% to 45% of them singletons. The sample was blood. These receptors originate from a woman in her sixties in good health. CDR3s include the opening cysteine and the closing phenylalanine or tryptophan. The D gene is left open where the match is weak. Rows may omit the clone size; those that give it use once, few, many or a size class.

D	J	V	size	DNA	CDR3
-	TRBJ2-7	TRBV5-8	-	TGTGCCAGCAGCTTGTGGGGAGTTCCCTACAATGAGCAGTACTTC	CASSLWGVPYNEQYF
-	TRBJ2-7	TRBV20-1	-	TGCAGTGCTCCCAATTTTCTCACGGGTCTGCACGAGCAGTACTTC	CSAPNFLTGLHEQYF
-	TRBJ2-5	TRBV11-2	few	TGTGCCAGCAGCCCAGGGGTCGGGAGAGAGACCCAGTACTTC	CASSPGVGRETQYF
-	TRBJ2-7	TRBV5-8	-	TGTGCCAGCAGCTTGGGGGACATCCTCATTTACGAGCAGTACTTC	CASSLGDILIYEQYF
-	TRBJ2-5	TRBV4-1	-	TGCGCCAGCAGCCATAAAGGGGTGAAACAAGAGACCCAGTACTTC	CASSHKGVKQETQYF
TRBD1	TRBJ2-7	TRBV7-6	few	TGTGCCAGCAGTCCATGGGGGGACAGGGCTTCCTACGAGCAGTACTTC	CASSPWGDRASYEQYF
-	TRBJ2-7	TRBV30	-	TGTGCCTGGAGTACAGGCTACGAGCAGTACTTC	CAWSTGYEQYF
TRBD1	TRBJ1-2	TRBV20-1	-	TGCAGTGCTCCCACCGGGACAGACGGCTACACCTTC	CSAPTGTDGYTF
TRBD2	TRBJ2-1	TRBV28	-	TGTGCCAGCAGTTTACCAAGCGGGAGCTCCTACAATGAGCAGTTCTTC	CASSLPSGSSYNEQFF
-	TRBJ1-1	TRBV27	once	TGTGCCAGCAGGGATCGAATGAACACTGAAGCTTTCTTT	CASRDRMNTEAFF
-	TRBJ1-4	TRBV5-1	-	TGCGCCAGCAGCTTGGACAGGAATAATGAAAAACTGTTTTTT	CASSLDRNNEKLFF
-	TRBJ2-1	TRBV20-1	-	TGCAGTGCTAGTTTCCCGGTTGGTTCCTACAATGAGCAGTTCTTC	CSASFPVGSYNEQFF
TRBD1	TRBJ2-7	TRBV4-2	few	TGTGCCAGCAGCCAGCAGGGGGCGAGCTCCTACGAGCAGTACTTC	CASSQQGASSYEQYF
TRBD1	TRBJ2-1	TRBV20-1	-	TGCAGTGCTAGGAAACAGGGGGCGCCTAGTTTTAATGAGCAGTTCTTC	CSARKQGAPSFNEQFF
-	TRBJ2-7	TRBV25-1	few	TGTGCCAGCAGGTCCAAGAGCTCCTACGAGCAGTACTTC	CASRSKSSYEQYF
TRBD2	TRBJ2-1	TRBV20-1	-	TGCAGTGCTAGAGATCGCGTGGGAGGGCCTAGAGATGAGCAGTTCTTC	CSARDRVGGPRDEQFF
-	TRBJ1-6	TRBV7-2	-	TGTGCCAACAGCTTAACGGGACCTTACGCTACCTATAATTCACCCCTCCACTTT	CANSLTGPYATYNSPLHF
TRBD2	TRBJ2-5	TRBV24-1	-	TGTGCCACCAGTGATTTTCTCAGGGAGGGACAAGAGACCCAGTACTTC	CATSDFLREGQETQYF
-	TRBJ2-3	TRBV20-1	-	TGCAGTGCTAGAGTGTCAGAGAGCACAGATACGCAGTATTTT	CSARVSESTDTQYF
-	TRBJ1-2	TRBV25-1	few	TGTGCCAGCAGTGAATCTGACGGCCTCGGCTACACCTTC	CASSESDGLGYTF
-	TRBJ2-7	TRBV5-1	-	TGCGCCAGCAGCTGGTCCTGGGGCGCCTACGAGCAGTACTTC	CASSWSWGAYEQYF
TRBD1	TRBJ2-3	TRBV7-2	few	TGTGCCAGCAGCTTATGGACAGGTAGCACAGATACGCAGTATTTT	CASSLWTGSTDTQYF
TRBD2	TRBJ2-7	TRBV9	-	TGTGCCAGCAGCGAAGATAGCGGGGGGATGTACGAGCAGTACTTC	CASSEDSGGMYEQYF
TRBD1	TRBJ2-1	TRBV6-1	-	TGTGCCAGCCGAGGACAGGGGAACGGAGCATACAATGAGCAGTTCTTC	CASRGQGNGAYNEQFF
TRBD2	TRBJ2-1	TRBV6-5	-	TGTGCCAGCGGACTAGCGGGTTGGGATGAGCAGTTCTTC	CASGLAGWDEQFF
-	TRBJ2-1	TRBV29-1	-	TGCAGCGTTGCTTCGAGAACCTACAATGAGCAGTTCTTC	CSVASRTYNEQFF
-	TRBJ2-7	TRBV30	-	TGTGCCTGGAGTCGCGGCTCCTACGAGCAGTACTTC	CAWSRGSYEQYF
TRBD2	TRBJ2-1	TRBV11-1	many	TGTGCCAGCCGCCCCGCAGGGAGGGATGAGCAGTTCTTC	CASRPAGRDEQFF
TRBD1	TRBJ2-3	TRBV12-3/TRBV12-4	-	TGTGCCAGCAGGATCGACAGGGGAAGAGCAGATACGCAGTATTTT	CASRIDRGRADTQYF
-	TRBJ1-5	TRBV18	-	TGTGCCAGCTCACCAAGACAGACTGGCAATCAGCCCCAGCATTTT	CASSPRQTGNQPQHF
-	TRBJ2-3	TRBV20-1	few	TGCAGTGCTAGCCCAGCTAGCACAGATACGCAGTATTTT	CSASPASTDTQYF
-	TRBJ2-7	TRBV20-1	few	TGCAGTGCTAGCGATAGGGCACGAAGATCCGAGCAGTACTTC	CSASDRARRSEQYF
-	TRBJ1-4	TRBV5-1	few	TGCGCCAGCAGCTTGGAGTCAACTAATGAAAAACTGTTTTTT	CASSLESTNEKLFF
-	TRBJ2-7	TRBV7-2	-	TGTGCCAGCAGCTTCCCGTGGGACGTCACCTACGAGCAGTACTTC	CASSFPWDVTYEQYF
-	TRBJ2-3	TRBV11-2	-	TGTGCCAGCAGCTTAGCTAGCGCAGATACGCAGTATTTT	CASSLASADTQYF
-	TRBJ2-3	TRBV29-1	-	TGCAGCGTTGAGTCCGCCCCGGCGGGCACAGATACGCAGTATTTT	CSVESAPAGTDTQYF
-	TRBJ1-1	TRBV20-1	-	TGCAGTGCTAGCCTAAAGGACACTGAAGCTTTCTTT	CSASLKDTEAFF